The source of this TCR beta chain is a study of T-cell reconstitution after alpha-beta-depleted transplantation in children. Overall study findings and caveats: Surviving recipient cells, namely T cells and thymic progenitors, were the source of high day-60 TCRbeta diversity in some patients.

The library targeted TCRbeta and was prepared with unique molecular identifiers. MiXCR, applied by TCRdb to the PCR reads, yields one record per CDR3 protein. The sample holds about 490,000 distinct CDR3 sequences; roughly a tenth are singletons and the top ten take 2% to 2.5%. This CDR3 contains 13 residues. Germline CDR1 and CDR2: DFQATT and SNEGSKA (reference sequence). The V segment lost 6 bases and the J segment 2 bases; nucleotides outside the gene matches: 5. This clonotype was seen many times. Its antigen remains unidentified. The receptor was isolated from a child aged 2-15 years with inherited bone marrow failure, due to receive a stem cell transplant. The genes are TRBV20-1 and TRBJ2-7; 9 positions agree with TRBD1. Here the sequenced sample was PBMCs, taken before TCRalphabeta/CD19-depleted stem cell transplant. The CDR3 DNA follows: TGCAGTGCACCGGGACAGGGAGCCTACGAGCAGTACTTC. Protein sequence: CSAPGQGAYEQYF.